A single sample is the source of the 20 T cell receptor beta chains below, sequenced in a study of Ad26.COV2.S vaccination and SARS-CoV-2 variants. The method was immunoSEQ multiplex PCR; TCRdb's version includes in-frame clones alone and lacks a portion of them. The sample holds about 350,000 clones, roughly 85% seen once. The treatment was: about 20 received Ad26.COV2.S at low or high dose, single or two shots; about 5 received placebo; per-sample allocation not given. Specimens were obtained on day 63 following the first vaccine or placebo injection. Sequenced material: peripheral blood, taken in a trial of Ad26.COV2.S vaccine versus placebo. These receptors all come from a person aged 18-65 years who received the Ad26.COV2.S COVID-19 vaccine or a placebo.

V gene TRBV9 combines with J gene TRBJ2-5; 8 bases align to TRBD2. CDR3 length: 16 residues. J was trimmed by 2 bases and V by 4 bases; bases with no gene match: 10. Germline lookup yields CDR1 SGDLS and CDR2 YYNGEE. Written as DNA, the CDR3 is TGTGCCAGCAGCCCCCCCGCCCTAGCGGGTCAAGAGACCCAGTACTTC. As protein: CASSPPALAGQETQYF.

The CDR3 nucleotides read TGTGCCAGCAGCCAAGGGACGGGGCAGACCCAGTACTTC. Translation gives CASSQGTGQTQYF. The rearrangement uses TRBV14 and TRBJ2-5; D assignment may be TRBD1 or TRBD2 (5 bases each). The germline V gene encodes CDR1 SGHDN and CDR2 FVKESK. CDR3 length equals 13 residues. V lost 1 base and J 6 bases, leaving 9 bases between the germline ends.

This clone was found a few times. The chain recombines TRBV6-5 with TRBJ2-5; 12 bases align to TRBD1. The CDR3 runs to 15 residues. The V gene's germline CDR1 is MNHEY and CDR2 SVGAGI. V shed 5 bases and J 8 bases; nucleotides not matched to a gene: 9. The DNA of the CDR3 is TGTGCCAGCAGTAGCGGGACAGGGGGCCAAGGAACCCAGTACTTC. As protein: CASSSGTGGQGTQYF.

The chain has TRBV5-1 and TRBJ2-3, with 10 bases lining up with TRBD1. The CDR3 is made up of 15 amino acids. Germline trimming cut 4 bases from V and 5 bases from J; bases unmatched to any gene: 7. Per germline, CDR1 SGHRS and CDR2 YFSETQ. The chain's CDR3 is CASSGPGTGEDTQYF. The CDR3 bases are TGCGCCAGCAGCGGACCCGGGACAGGGGAAGATACGCAGTATTTT.

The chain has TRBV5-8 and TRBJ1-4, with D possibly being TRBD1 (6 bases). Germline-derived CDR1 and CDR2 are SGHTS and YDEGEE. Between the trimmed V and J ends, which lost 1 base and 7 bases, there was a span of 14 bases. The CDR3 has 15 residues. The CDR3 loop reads CASSLRGEGREKLFF. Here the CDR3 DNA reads TGTGCCAGCAGCTTGAGGGGGGAAGGACGTGAAAAACTGTTTTTT.

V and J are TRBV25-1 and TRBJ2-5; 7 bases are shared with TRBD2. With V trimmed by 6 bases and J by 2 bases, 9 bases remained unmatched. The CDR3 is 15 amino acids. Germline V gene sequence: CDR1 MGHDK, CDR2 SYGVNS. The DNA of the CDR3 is TGTGCCAGCAGGCCGACAGCGGGGAGGCAAGAGACCCAGTACTTC. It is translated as CASRPTAGRQETQYF.

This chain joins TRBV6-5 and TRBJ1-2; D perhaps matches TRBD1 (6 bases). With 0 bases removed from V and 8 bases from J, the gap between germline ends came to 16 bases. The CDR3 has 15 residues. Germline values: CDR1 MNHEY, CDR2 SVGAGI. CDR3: CASSYSKSGVGGYTF. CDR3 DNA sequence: TGTGCCAGCAGTTACTCGAAGTCAGGGGTCGGGGGCTACACCTTC.

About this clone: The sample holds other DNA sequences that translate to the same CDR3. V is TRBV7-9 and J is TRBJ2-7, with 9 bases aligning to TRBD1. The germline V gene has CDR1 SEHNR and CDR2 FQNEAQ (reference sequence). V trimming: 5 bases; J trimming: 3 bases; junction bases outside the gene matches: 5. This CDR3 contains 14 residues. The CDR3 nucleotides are TGTGCCAGCAGCCTGGGACAGGGTTTCTACGAGCAGTACTTC. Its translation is CASSLGQGFYEQYF. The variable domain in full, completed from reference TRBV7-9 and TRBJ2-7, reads DTGVSQNPRHKITKRGQNVTFRCDPISEHNRLYWYRQTLGQGPEFLTYFQNEAQLEKSRLLSDRFSAERPKGSFSTLEIQRTEQGDSAMYLCASSLGQGFYEQYFGPGTRLTVT.

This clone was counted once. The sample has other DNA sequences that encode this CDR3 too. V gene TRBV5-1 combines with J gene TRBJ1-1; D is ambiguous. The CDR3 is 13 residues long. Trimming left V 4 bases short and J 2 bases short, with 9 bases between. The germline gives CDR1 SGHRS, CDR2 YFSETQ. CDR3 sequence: CASSGGKNTEAFF. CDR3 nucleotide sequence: TGCGCCAGCAGCGGCGGAAAAAACACTGAAGCTTTCTTT.

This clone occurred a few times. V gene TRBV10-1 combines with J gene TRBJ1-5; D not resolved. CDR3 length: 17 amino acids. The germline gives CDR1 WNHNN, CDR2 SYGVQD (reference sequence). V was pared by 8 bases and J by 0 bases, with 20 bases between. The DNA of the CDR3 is TGCGCCAGCGATATTGAATTGGGAGTAACTAGCAATCAGCCCCAGCATTTT. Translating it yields CASDIELGVTSNQPQHF.

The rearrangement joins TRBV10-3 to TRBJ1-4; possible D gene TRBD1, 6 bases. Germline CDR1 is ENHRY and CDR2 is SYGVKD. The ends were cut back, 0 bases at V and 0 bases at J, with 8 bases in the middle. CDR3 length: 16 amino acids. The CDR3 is CAISESGQSTNEKLFF. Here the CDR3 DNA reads TGTGCCATCAGTGAGTCTGGACAGTCAACTAATGAAAAACTGTTTTTT.

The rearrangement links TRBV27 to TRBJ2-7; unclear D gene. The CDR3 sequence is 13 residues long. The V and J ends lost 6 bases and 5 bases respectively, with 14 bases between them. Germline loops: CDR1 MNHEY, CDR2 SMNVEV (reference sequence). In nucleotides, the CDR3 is TGTGCCAGCAGCCCGCAGGAGTGGAACGAGCAGTACTTC. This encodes CASSPQEWNEQYF.

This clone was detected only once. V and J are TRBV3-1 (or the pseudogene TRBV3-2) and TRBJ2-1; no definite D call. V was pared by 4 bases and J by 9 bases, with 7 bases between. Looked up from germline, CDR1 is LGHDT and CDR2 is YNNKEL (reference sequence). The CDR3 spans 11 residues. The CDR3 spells CASSLGSEQFF. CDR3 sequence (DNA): TGTGCCAGCAGCCTCGGTTCTGAGCAGTTCTTC.

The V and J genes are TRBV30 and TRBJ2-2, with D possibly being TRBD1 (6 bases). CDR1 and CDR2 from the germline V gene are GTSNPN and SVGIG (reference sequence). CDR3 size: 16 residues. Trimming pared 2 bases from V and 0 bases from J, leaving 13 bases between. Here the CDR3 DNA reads TGTGCCTGGAGTCCTCCGACAGGAACGAACACCGGGGAGCTGTTTTTT. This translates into CAWSPPTGTNTGELFF.

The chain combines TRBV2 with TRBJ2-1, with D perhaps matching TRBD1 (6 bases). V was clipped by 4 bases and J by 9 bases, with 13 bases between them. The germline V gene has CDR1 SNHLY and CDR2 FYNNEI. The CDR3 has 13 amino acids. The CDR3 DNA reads TGTGCCAGCAGTGGCCGGCAGGGGAGTGAGCAGTTCTTC. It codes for CASSGRQGSEQFF.

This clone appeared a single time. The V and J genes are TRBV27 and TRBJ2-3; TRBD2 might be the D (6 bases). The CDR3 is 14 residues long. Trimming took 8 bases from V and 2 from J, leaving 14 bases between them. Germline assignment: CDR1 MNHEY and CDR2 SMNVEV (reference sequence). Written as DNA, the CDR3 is TGTGCCAGCCGGCCGGGACTCAACACAGATACGCAGTATTTT. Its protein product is CASRPGLNTDTQYF.

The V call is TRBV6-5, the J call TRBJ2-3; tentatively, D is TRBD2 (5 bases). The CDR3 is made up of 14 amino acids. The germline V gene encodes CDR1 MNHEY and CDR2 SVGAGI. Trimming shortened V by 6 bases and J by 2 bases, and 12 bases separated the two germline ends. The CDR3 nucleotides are TGTGCCAGCAGAAGTGGCGGGCTCACAGATACGCAGTATTTT. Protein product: CASRSGGLTDTQYF.

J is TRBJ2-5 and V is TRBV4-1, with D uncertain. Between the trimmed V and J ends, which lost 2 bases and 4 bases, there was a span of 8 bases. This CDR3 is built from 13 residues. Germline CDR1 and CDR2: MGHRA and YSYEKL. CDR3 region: CASSQYLRETQYF. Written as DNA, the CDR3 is TGCGCCAGCAGCCAATATCTTCGAGAGACCCAGTACTTC.

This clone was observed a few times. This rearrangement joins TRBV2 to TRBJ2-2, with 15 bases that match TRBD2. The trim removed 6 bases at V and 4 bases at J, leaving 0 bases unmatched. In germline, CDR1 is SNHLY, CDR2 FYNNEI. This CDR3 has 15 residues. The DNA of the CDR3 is TGTGCCAGCAGGGGACTAGCGGGGGGCACCGGGGAGCTGTTTTTT. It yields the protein CASRGLAGGTGELFF.

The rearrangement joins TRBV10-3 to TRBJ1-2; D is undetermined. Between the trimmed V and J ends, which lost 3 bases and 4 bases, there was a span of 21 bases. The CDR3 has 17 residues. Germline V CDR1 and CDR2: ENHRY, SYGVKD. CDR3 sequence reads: CAISEHRADRSTYGYTF. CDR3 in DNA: TGTGCCATCAGTGAACATAGGGCTGACCGGTCTACCTATGGCTACACCTTC.